The 32 T cell receptor beta chains below come from one sample, sequenced in a study of beta chain features in type 1 diabetes (dated by TCRdb to the late 2010s). The library was prepared using the immunoSEQ multiplex PCR assay. The entire amount of isolated RNA was reverse transcribed using the High Capacity cDNA Reverse Transcription Kit, so the sequenced TCRB transcripts were expressed ones. The immuneACCESS repertoire file appears here via TCRdb, limited to in-frame rearrangements. These files lack a portion of the clones; in checked studies, under half of the deficit traces to unresolved V genes, and the cause of the others is not known. In this sample the table shows approximately 260,000 clones, about 24% of which occur a single time. The top ten hold about 0.011% of the sample. Their specific antigens are unknown. The research as a whole found: Type 1 diabetes patients showed a moderate but significant shortening of TCRB CDR3 length in all four CD4+ subsets.

The sample comprised naive CD4+ T cells from blood. Sample cell subset or site, as interpreted from the label and publication: true naive CD4+ T cells. These receptors were collected from a woman in her 30s with type 1 diabetes.

The J gene is TRBJ2-5, the V gene TRBV29-1; the D gene is possibly TRBD2 (6 bases). CDR3 size: 15 residues. Deletions cut 1 base from V and 5 bases from J, with 17 bases between. Germline lookup yields CDR1 SQVTM and CDR2 ANQGSEA. The CDR3 bases are TGCAGCGTTGAAGGGGGGGATTCGTCGTTGGAGACCCAGTACTTC. Translating it yields CSVEGGDSSLETQYF.

This clone has a handful of counts. The chain links TRBV28 to TRBJ1-2; a possible D gene is TRBD1 (6 bases). The CDR3 has 15 residues. The germline V and J ends were trimmed by 3 bases and 0 bases, with 11 bases remaining between them. Germline V gene sequence: CDR1 MDHEN, CDR2 SYDVKM. CDR3 sequence reads: CASSFGQSANYGYTF. The CDR3 DNA follows: TGTGCCAGCAGTTTTGGACAGTCAGCTAACTATGGCTACACCTTC.

Only a few counts were recorded for this clone. The chain's CDR3 is CATSRDASFEAFF. CDR3 coding DNA: TGTGCCACCAGCAGAGATGCGTCGTTTGAAGCTTTCTTT. This chain connects TRBV15 to TRBJ1-1; D gene uncertain. V gave up 0 bases and J gave up 7 bases, with 9 bases separating them. CDR1 and CDR2 from the germline V gene are LNHNV and YYDKDF (reference sequence). This CDR3 has 13 residues. The full variable domain, completed using reference TRBV15 and TRBJ1-1, is DAMVIQNPRYQVTQFGKPVTLSCSQTLNHNVMYWYQQKSSQAPKLLFHYYDKDFNNEADTPDNFQSRRPNTSFCFLDIRSPGLGDTAMYLCATSRDASFEAFFGQGTRLTVV.

V is TRBV6-1 and J is TRBJ2-1, with a possible D match to TRBD2 (5 bases). V lost 4 bases, J lost 7 bases, and 11 bases lay in between. The CDR3 length is 13 residues. The germline V gene has CDR1 MNHNS and CDR2 SASEGT. The CDR3 DNA follows: TGTGCCAGCAGTGTGGGAGTGATTAATGAGCAGTTCTTC. It translates to CASSVGVINEQFF.

The V gene is TRBV2, the J gene TRBJ1-5; maybe TRBD1 (6 bases). Germline CDR1 SNHLY, CDR2 FYNNEI. The length of the CDR3 is 13 residues. V shed 6 bases and J shed 8 bases, with 14 bases lying between them. CDR3 DNA sequence: TGTGCCAGCAGGGGGGCCAACTTCGAGCCCCAGCATTTT. This translates into CASRGANFEPQHF.

CDR3 bases: TGTGCCAGCAGTTTATGGCGAGCGGGGGCGGGTGAGCAGTTCTTC. It encodes CASSLWRAGAGEQFF. The chain links TRBV28 to TRBJ2-1, with 8 nucleotides matching TRBD2. Unmatched junction bases numbered 7, after V lost 0 bases and J lost 9 bases. Looked up from germline, CDR1 is MDHEN and CDR2 is SYDVKM. There are 15 residues in the CDR3.

The chain couples TRBV7-2 to TRBJ1-2; D is perhaps TRBD1 (6 bases). Germline CDR1 SGHTA, CDR2 FQGNSA. The V end was cut by 5 bases, the J end by 6 bases, with 16 bases between. The CDR3 runs to 14 residues. The CDR3, as DNA: TGTGCCAGCAGCCCCTACAGGGAGACGAATGGCTACACCTTC. This encodes CASSPYRETNGYTF.

About this clone itself: This CDR3 is also generated by other DNA sequences in the sample. The rearrangement links TRBV7-9 to TRBJ2-7, with TRBD1 matching 8 bases. Germline-derived CDR1 and CDR2 are SEHNR and FQNEAQ (reference sequence). J lost 3 bases, V lost 2 bases, and 6 bases had no gene match. There are 15 residues in the CDR3. CDR3 residues: CASSLRLGQGYEQYF. CDR3 nucleotide sequence: TGTGCCAGCAGCTTAAGACTCGGACAGGGCTACGAGCAGTACTTC. The variable domain in full, with the rest retrieved from reference TRBV7-9 and TRBJ2-7, is DTGVSQNPRHKITKRGQNVTFRCDPISEHNRLYWYRQTLGQGPEFLTYFQNEAQLEKSRLLSDRFSAERPKGSFSTLEIQRTEQGDSAMYLCASSLRLGQGYEQYFGPGTRLTVT.

This clone appeared a few times. This chain joins TRBV29-1 and TRBJ1-2; D is ambiguous. CDR1 is SQVTM and CDR2 is ANQGSEA in the germline V gene. The CDR3 runs 10 residues. The V and J ends lost 5 bases and 6 bases respectively, with 7 bases between them. The CDR3 protein is CSVHQDGYTF. As DNA, the CDR3 is TGCAGCGTTCATCAGGATGGCTACACCTTC.

This clone was observed a handful of times. This rearrangement joins TRBV29-1 to TRBJ2-5; TRBD1 agrees at 7 bases. The CDR3 has 12 amino acids. Germline V gene sequence: CDR1 SQVTM, CDR2 ANQGSEA. V dropped 3 bases and J dropped 3; count of bases not matched to a gene: 1. Here the CDR3 reads CSVDGTEETQYF. CDR3 sequence (DNA): TGCAGCGTTGATGGGACAGAAGAGACCCAGTACTTC.

V usage is TRBV29-1 and J usage is TRBJ1-1, with D uncertain. Looked up from germline, CDR1 is SQVTM and CDR2 is ANQGSEA. Trimming took off 3 bases at V and 1 base at J, with 9 bases between the two ends. The CDR3 consists of 13 residues. CDR3 sequence (DNA): TGCAGCGTTGAGAGGGTTTCGAACACTGAAGCTTTCTTT. Protein product: CSVERVSNTEAFF.

The chain joins TRBV7-3 to TRBJ2-5; 14 nucleotides line up with TRBD2. Germline lookup yields CDR1 SGHTA and CDR2 FQGTGA. The CDR3 has 17 amino acids. Germline trimming cut 2 bases from V and 5 bases from J; bases unmatched to any gene: 7. The CDR3 spells CASSLSGLAGVPETQYF. The DNA for the CDR3 is TGTGCCAGCAGCTTATCGGGACTAGCGGGAGTACCTGAGACCCAGTACTTC. The whole variable domain, remainder taken from reference TRBV7-3 and TRBJ2-5, is GAGVSQTPSNKVTEKGKYVELRCDPISGHTALYWYRQSLGQGPEFLIYFQGTGAADDSGLPNDRFFAVRPEGSVSTLKIQRTERGDSAVYLCASSLSGLAGVPETQYFGPGTRLLVL.

The V gene is TRBV19, the J gene TRBJ2-7, with TRBD1 matching 7 bases. Germline V lookup: CDR1 LNHDA, CDR2 SQIVND (reference sequence). V lost 8 bases, J lost 2 bases, and 12 bases stayed unmatched. This CDR3 is 15 amino acids long. The CDR3 DNA sequence: TGTGCCAGTGGGCCTAGACAGGGATTACCCTACGAGCAGTACTTC. Encoded protein: CASGPRQGLPYEQYF.

This clone was recorded a few times. The V and J genes are TRBV7-2 and TRBJ2-3; TRBD2 matches at 11 bases. Germline trimming cut 3 bases from V and 4 bases from J; bases unmatched to any gene: 6. CDR3 length: 16 residues. Germline-derived CDR1 and CDR2 are SGHTA and FQGNSA. DNA of the CDR3: TGTGCCAGCAGCTTGTCTAGCGGGAGGCCCTCAGATACGCAGTATTTT. Amino acids: CASSLSSGRPSDTQYF.

Only a few counts were recorded for this clone. The chain has TRBV29-1 and TRBJ2-3; D is perhaps TRBD2 (6 bases). This CDR3 has 15 amino acids. With 4 bases removed from V and 2 bases from J, the gap between germline ends came to 16 bases. Germline V lookup: CDR1 SQVTM, CDR2 ANQGSEA. CDR3 sequence reads: CSVGGLEGPTDTQYF. CDR3 nucleotide sequence: TGCAGCGTTGGGGGTCTGGAGGGCCCCACAGATACGCAGTATTTT.

J is TRBJ2-1 and V is TRBV6-4; 7 bases are shared with TRBD2. The CDR3 has 13 residues. After removal of 2 bases from V and 7 bases from J, the junction contained 2 bases not matched to a gene. Germline values: CDR1 MRHNA, CDR2 SNTAGT. In nucleotides, the CDR3 is TGTGCCAGCAGTGACGTCGGGGGGAATGAGCAGTTCTTC. Its translation: CASSDVGGNEQFF.

This chain joins TRBV19 and TRBJ1-4; the match to TRBD1 covers 7 bases. V trimming: 7 bases; J trimming: 0 bases; junction bases outside the gene matches: 8. This CDR3 spans 16 amino acids. Looked up from germline, CDR1 is LNHDA and CDR2 is SQIVND (reference sequence). The CDR3 is CASTLQGSPTNEKLFF. The CDR3 bases are TGTGCCAGTACTCTACAGGGGTCTCCAACTAATGAAAAACTGTTTTTT.

This sequence joins TRBV6-1 and TRBJ2-5; D may be TRBD1 (6 bases). Deletions cut 5 bases from V and 4 bases from J, with 14 bases between. Germline assignment: CDR1 MNHNS and CDR2 SASEGT. CDR3 length: 14 residues. The CDR3 coding sequence is TGTGCCAGCAGTCCCCAGGGGTACCCAGAGACCCAGTACTTC. Protein sequence: CASSPQGYPETQYF.

This chain links TRBV7-6 with TRBJ2-5, with 12 bases aligning to TRBD2. The CDR3 has 16 residues. V dropped 5 bases and J dropped 0; count of bases not matched to a gene: 4. Per the germline V gene, CDR1 is SGHVS and CDR2 is FNYEAQ. CDR3: CASSLRLAGDQETQYF. DNA of the CDR3: TGTGCCAGCAGCCTCCGACTAGCGGGGGACCAAGAGACCCAGTACTTC.

This clone showed up just a few times. This rearrangement joins TRBV13 to TRBJ2-1, with D possibly matching TRBD2 (6 bases). CDR3 length equals 15 residues. The V gene lost 6 bases and the J gene lost 2 bases, with 14 bases spanning the gap. Germline CDR1 reads PRHDT; CDR2 reads FYEKMQ (reference sequence). As DNA, the CDR3 is TGTGCCAGCAGTACTAGCCTACGGACCTACAATGAGCAGTTCTTC. It translates to CASSTSLRTYNEQFF.

The J gene is TRBJ2-3, the V gene TRBV9; a possible D gene is TRBD1 (5 bases). This CDR3 is built from 16 residues. Germline V gene sequence: CDR1 SGDLS, CDR2 YYNGEE. The V gene lost 0 bases and the J gene lost 0 bases, with 11 bases spanning the gap. CDR3 in amino acids: CASSVARASSTDTQYF. CDR3 coding DNA: TGTGCCAGCAGCGTAGCCAGGGCGTCTAGCACAGATACGCAGTATTTT.

CDR3 nucleotides: TGTGCCAGCAGCGCGGGACAGAGGAACACTGAAGCTTTCTTT. This translates into CASSAGQRNTEAFF. This rearrangement joins TRBV11-3 to TRBJ1-1; 7 bases align to TRBD1. Germline assignment: CDR1 SGHNT and CDR2 YENEEA. CDR3 size: 14 residues. Trimming removed 5 bases from V and 1 base from J; junction bases left unmatched: 4.

This chain links TRBV5-1 with TRBJ1-5, with 7 positions matching TRBD1. After removal of 1 base from V and 5 bases from J, the junction contained 0 bases not matched to a gene. CDR1 is SGHRS and CDR2 is YFSETQ in the germline V gene. This CDR3 is 13 amino acids long. The CDR3 DNA is TGCGCCAGCAGCTTGACAGGGGATCAGCCCCAGCATTTT. Translated: CASSLTGDQPQHF.

V usage is TRBV11-3 and J usage is TRBJ2-3, with 7 bases that match TRBD2. Germline-derived CDR1 and CDR2 are SGHNT and YENEEA. J was trimmed by 1 base and V by 1 base; bases with no gene match: 5. CDR3 length: 16 residues. The CDR3 bases are TGTGCCAGCAGCTTAGGGGAGGGTAGCGGCACAGATACGCAGTATTTT. Its protein is CASSLGEGSGTDTQYF.

The sample holds a few counts of this clone. The sample carries other DNA sequences with the same CDR3. V usage is TRBV30 and J usage is TRBJ1-2; possible D gene TRBD1, 5 bases. The CDR3 length is 11 residues. Germline V gene lookup returns CDR1 GTSNPN and CDR2 SVGIG (reference sequence). Trimming took 1 base from V and 8 from J, leaving 8 bases between them. CDR3: CAWSAGGGYTF. CDR3 nucleotide sequence: TGTGCCTGGAGTGCGGGGGGGGGCTACACCTTC.

This clone showed up just a few times. The chain employs TRBV6-6 and TRBJ2-1, with D possibly matching TRBD2 (5 bases). The CDR3 extends over 13 amino acids. The germline V gene has CDR1 MNHNY and CDR2 SVGAGI (reference sequence). Trimming shortened V by 4 bases and J by 3 bases, and 7 bases separated the two germline ends. The CDR3 nucleotides read TGTGCCAGCAGTTCCGGGATCTACAATGAGCAGTTCTTC. Translated: CASSSGIYNEQFF.

The V and J genes are TRBV7-9 and TRBJ2-7, with 9 bases that match TRBD2. CDR3 length: 16 amino acids. With 5 bases clipped from V and 3 bases from J, the junction kept 11 bases outside the gene matches. CDR1 and CDR2 from the germline V gene are SEHNR and FQNEAQ (reference sequence). As DNA, the CDR3 is TGTGCCAGCAGCCAGTCGCGGGGTAGCGGGAGCTACGAGCAGTACTTC. Translation gives CASSQSRGSGSYEQYF.

V is TRBV30 and J is TRBJ1-5; 8 nucleotides line up with TRBD1. The CDR3 runs to 13 residues. Germline assignment: CDR1 GTSNPN and CDR2 SVGIG (reference sequence). The CDR3, as DNA: TGTGCTTGCGACAGGGGAGGCAATCAGCCCCAGCATTTT. Residues: CACDRGGNQPQHF.

The V gene is TRBV27, the J gene TRBJ2-3; maybe TRBD1 (5 bases). This CDR3 comprises 14 residues. With 8 bases removed from V and 0 bases from J, the gap between germline ends came to 12 bases. CDR1 and CDR2 (germline): MNHEY, SMNVEV (reference sequence). CDR3 sequence reads: CASGPRTSTDTQYF. CDR3 bases: TGTGCCAGCGGCCCTCGGACAAGCACAGATACGCAGTATTTT.

The rearrangement links TRBV5-1 to TRBJ2-7; weak D call: TRBD1 (5 bases). The CDR3 totals 13 residues. Germline-derived CDR1 and CDR2 are SGHRS and YFSETQ. Trimming shortened V by 1 base and J by 6 bases, and 11 bases separated the two germline ends. The CDR3 bases are TGCGCCAGCAGCTTGACAGGTAAACTCGAGCAGTACTTC. Its protein product is CASSLTGKLEQYF.

This clone was seen a few times. This chain uses TRBV9 with TRBJ1-1; D remains ambiguous. The V gene's germline CDR1 is SGDLS and CDR2 YYNGEE. Between the trimmed V and J ends, which lost 0 bases and 1 base, there was a span of 10 bases. The CDR3 sequence is 15 residues long. The CDR3 coding sequence is TGTGCCAGCAGCGTAGGGGGAGGAAGGAACACTGAAGCTTTCTTT. Protein sequence: CASSVGGGRNTEAFF.

This clone was counted only a few times. This chain joins TRBV28 and TRBJ2-1; 13 bases align to TRBD2. V shed 2 bases, J shed 7 bases, and the junction held 5 bases outside the gene matches. Germline V gene data show CDR1 as MDHEN and CDR2 as SYDVKM. The CDR3 sequence is 16 residues long. The CDR3 DNA sequence: TGTGCCAGCAGTTTAGGAGGGACTAGCGGGACTAATGAGCAGTTCTTC. Protein product: CASSLGGTSGTNEQFF.